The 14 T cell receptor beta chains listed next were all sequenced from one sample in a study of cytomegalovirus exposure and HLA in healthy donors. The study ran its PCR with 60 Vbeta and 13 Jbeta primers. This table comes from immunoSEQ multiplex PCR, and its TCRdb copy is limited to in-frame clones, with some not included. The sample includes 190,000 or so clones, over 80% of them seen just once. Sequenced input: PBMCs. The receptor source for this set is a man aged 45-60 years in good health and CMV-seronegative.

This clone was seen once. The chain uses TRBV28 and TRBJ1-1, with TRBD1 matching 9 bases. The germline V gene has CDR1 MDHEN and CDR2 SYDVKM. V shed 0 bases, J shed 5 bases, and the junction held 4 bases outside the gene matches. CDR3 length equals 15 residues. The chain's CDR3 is CASSLWGQGRTEAFF. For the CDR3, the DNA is TGTGCCAGCAGTTTATGGGGACAGGGAAGGACTGAAGCTTTCTTT.

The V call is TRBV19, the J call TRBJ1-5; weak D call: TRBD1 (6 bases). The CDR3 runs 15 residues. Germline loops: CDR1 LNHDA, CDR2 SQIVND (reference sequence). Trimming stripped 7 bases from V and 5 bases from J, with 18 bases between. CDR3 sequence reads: CASTLRAGADQPQHF. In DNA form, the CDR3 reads TGTGCCAGTACCCTAAGGGCGGGGGCCGATCAGCCCCAGCATTTT.

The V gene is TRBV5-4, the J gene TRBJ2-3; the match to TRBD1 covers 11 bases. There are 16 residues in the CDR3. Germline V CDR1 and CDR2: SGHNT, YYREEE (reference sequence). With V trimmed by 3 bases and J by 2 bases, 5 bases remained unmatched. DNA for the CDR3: TGTGCCAGCAGCTATCCGGGACAGGGGGTCACAGATACGCAGTATTTT. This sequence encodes CASSYPGQGVTDTQYF.

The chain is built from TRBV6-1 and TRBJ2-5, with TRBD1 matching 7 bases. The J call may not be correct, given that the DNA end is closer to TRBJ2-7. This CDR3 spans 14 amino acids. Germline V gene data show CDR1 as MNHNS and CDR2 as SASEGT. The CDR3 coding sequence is TGTGCCAGCAGTGTGACAGGGACCTCCTACGAGCAGTACTTC. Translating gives CASSVTGTSYEQYF.

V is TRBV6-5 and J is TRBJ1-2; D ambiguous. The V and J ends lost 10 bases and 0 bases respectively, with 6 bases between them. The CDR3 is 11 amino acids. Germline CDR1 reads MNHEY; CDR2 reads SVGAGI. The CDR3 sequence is CATGANYGYTF. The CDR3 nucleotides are TGTGCCACGGGTGCTAACTATGGCTACACCTTC.

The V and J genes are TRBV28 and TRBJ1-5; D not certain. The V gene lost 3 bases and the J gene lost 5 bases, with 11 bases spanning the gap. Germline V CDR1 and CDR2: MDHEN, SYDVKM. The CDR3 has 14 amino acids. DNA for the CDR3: TGTGCCAGCAGTTTTTGGCAGGTCCATCAGCCCCAGCATTTT. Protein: CASSFWQVHQPQHF.

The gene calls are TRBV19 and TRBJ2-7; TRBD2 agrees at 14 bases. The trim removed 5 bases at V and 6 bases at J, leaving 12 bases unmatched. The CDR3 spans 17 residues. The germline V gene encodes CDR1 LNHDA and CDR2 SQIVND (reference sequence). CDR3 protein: CASSLRGSGLAGVEQYF. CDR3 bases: TGTGCCAGTAGTCTAAGAGGATCGGGACTAGCGGGAGTCGAGCAGTACTTC.

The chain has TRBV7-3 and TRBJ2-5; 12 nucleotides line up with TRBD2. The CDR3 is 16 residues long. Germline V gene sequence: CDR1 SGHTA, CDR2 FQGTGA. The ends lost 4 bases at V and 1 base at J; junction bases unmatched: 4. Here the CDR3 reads CASSWASGGAQETQYF. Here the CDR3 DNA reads TGTGCCAGCAGCTGGGCTAGCGGGGGGGCCCAAGAGACCCAGTACTTC.

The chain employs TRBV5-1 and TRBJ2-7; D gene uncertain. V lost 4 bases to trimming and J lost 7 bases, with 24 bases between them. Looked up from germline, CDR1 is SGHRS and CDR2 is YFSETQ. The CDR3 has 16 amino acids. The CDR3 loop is CASSESPGATFSEQYF. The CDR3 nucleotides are TGCGCCAGCAGCGAATCCCCCGGAGCAACCTTTTCTGAGCAGTACTTC.

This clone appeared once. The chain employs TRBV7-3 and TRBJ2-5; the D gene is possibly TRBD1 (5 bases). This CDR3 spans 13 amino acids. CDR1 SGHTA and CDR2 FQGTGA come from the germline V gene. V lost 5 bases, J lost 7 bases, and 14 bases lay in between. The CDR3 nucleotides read TGTGCCAGCAGCCCGCTGGACAAAGGGACCCAGTACTTC. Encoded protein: CASSPLDKGTQYF.

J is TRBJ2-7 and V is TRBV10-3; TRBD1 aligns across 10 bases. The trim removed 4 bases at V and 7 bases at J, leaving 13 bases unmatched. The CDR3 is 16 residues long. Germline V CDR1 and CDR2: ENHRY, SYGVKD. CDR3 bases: TGTGCCATCAGTGTGACAGGGGGCCCTCGGTCATGGGAGCAGTACTTC. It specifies CAISVTGGPRSWEQYF.

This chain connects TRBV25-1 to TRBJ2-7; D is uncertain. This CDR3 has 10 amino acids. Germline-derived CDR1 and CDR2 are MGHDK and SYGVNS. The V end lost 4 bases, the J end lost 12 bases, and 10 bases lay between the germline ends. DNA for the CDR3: TGTGCCAGCAGTGGTAGTAATCGGTACTTC. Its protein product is CASSGSNRYF.

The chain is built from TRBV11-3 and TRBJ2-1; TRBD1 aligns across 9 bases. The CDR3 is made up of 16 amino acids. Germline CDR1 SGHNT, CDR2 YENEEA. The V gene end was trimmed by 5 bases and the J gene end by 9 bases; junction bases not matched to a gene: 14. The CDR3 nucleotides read TGTGCCAGCAGCGTCCGAACAGGGGGCGCGAGTGGTGAGCAGTTCTTC. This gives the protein CASSVRTGGASGEQFF.

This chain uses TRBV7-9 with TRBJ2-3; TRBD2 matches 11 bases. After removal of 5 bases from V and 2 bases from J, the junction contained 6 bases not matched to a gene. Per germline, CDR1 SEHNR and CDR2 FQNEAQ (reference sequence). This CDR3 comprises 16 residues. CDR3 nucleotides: TGTGCCAGCAGCCGTAGCGGGGGGGATCCCACAGATACGCAGTATTTT. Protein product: CASSRSGGDPTDTQYF.